A selection of T cell receptor beta chains follows, all from one sample in a study of blood T cell repertoires in COVID-19. Sequenced by immunoSEQ multiplex PCR; TCRdb stores in-frame clones only, minus some. The sample carries more than 75,000 clones, 82% recorded once. Source material: peripheral blood. The receptor set was obtained from a man between 60 and 70 years old with acute or convalescent COVID-19. Each CDR3 is given without its conserved first and last residue. Each record gives: J gene, V gene, D gene, CDR3 protein. A D gene is named only where the DNA matches it firmly.

j_gene: TRBJ1-2
v_gene: TRBV18
d_gene: TRBD1
CDR3aa: ASSPETGAGYGYT

j_gene: TRBJ1-5
v_gene: TRBV19
d_gene: .
CDR3aa: ASSPYRGGDQPQH

j_gene: TRBJ2-1
v_gene: TRBV27
d_gene: .
CDR3aa: ASSSIAGPKTYNEQF

j_gene: TRBJ2-2
v_gene: TRBV7-2
d_gene: .
CDR3aa: ASSSYDGGNGELF

j_gene: TRBJ1-5
v_gene: TRBV6-2/TRBV6-3
d_gene: .
CDR3aa: ASSLTGYQPQH

j_gene: TRBJ2-3
v_gene: TRBV7-2
d_gene: .
CDR3aa: ASSLGGPHTDTQY

j_gene: TRBJ1-4
v_gene: TRBV3-1/TRBV3-2
d_gene: TRBD1
CDR3aa: ASSQSTGELF

j_gene: TRBJ1-1
v_gene: TRBV18
d_gene: .
CDR3aa: ASSPTRNTEAF

j_gene: TRBJ1-2
v_gene: TRBV19
d_gene: .
CDR3aa: ASSIGPNNYGYT

j_gene: TRBJ2-7
v_gene: TRBV28
d_gene: .
CDR3aa: ASRLQQGREQY

j_gene: TRBJ2-1
v_gene: TRBV7-9
d_gene: TRBD1
CDR3aa: ASTTGQGSYNEQF

j_gene: TRBJ2-3
v_gene: TRBV5-1
d_gene: .
CDR3aa: ASSFGLSLENTQY

j_gene: TRBJ1-2
v_gene: TRBV5-1
d_gene: TRBD1
CDR3aa: ASSAGTGGFGYT

j_gene: TRBJ2-3
v_gene: TRBV24-1
d_gene: TRBD2
CDR3aa: ATSDQSGVTDTQY

j_gene: TRBJ1-2
v_gene: TRBV3-1/TRBV3-2
d_gene: .
CDR3aa: ASSQEYQTGYGYT

j_gene: TRBJ2-5
v_gene: TRBV7-3
d_gene: .
CDR3aa: ASSLGSAGATQY

j_gene: TRBJ2-3
v_gene: TRBV3-1/TRBV3-2
d_gene: TRBD2
CDR3aa: ASSQEVGRGTITDTQY

j_gene: TRBJ1-3
v_gene: TRBV7-2
d_gene: .
CDR3aa: ASSLGGGGNTIY

j_gene: TRBJ1-3
v_gene: TRBV6-2/TRBV6-3
d_gene: TRBD1
CDR3aa: ASSYLGQGASDTIY

j_gene: TRBJ1-1
v_gene: TRBV5-1
d_gene: .
CDR3aa: ASTQQGNTEAF

j_gene: TRBJ2-7
v_gene: TRBV7-2
d_gene: TRBD2
CDR3aa: ASSLVAGLYEQY

j_gene: TRBJ2-1
v_gene: TRBV5-1
d_gene: TRBD1
CDR3aa: ASSTEDRVGNEQF

j_gene: TRBJ1-2
v_gene: TRBV5-1
d_gene: TRBD1
CDR3aa: ASSRTGGFEGYT

j_gene: TRBJ1-1
v_gene: TRBV18
d_gene: .
CDR3aa: ASSLGQSLEAF

j_gene: TRBJ2-2
v_gene: TRBV7-2
d_gene: .
CDR3aa: ASSLEAAGELF

j_gene: TRBJ2-2
v_gene: TRBV28
d_gene: .
CDR3aa: ASSFSLRELF

j_gene: TRBJ2-1
v_gene: TRBV5-1
d_gene: TRBD2
CDR3aa: ASSLGGLTYNEQF

j_gene: TRBJ2-1
v_gene: TRBV19
d_gene: TRBD1
CDR3aa: ASSRNFGQGNEQF

j_gene: TRBJ2-2
v_gene: TRBV5-1
d_gene: TRBD1
CDR3aa: ASSSTGTGNTGELF

j_gene: TRBJ2-7
v_gene: TRBV28
d_gene: .
CDR3aa: ASSLPRVAYEQY

j_gene: TRBJ2-7
v_gene: TRBV10-1
d_gene: .
CDR3aa: ASSDHYEQY

j_gene: TRBJ2-6
v_gene: TRBV28
d_gene: TRBD1
CDR3aa: ASSLFGTGISGANVLT

j_gene: TRBJ2-2
v_gene: TRBV2
d_gene: TRBD2
CDR3aa: ASRGSGTNTGELF

j_gene: TRBJ2-3
v_gene: TRBV7-3
d_gene: TRBD2
CDR3aa: ASSLTASGAVTDTQY

j_gene: TRBJ1-1
v_gene: TRBV5-1
d_gene: .
CDR3aa: ASRRVGPNTEAF

j_gene: TRBJ1-6
v_gene: TRBV4-3
d_gene: .
CDR3aa: ASSQEGQRYNSPLH

j_gene: TRBJ1-2
v_gene: TRBV6-5
d_gene: .
CDR3aa: ASSYSWDTGGGYT

j_gene: TRBJ1-1
v_gene: TRBV6-5
d_gene: TRBD1
CDR3aa: ASSLTGGTEAF

j_gene: TRBJ2-7
v_gene: TRBV7-8
d_gene: TRBD2
CDR3aa: ASSFLAGVDNEQY